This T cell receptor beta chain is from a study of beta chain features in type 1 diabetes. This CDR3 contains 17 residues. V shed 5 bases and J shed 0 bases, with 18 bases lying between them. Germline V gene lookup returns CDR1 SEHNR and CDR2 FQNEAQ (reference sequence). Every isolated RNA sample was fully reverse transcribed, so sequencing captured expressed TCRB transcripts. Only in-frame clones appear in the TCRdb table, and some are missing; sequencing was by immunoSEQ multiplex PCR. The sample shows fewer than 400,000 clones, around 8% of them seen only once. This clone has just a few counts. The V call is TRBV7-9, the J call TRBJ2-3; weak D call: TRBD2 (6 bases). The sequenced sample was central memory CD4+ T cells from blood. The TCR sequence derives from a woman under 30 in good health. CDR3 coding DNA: TGTGCCAGCAGCCCTAGGGGAGGACTGCCTAGCACAGATACGCAGTATTTT. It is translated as CASSPRGGLPSTDTQYF.